Included here is one T cell receptor (beta chain) sequence, with context. This clonotype has only one observation. There is no known antigen for this receptor. No clone much larger than this one lies a single base away; base qualities are absent. One read is thin evidence. This record comes from a study of CD8+CD57+ T cells in acquired aplastic anemia (dated by TCRdb to 2016 to 2019). About the investigation overall: DNA extracted from sorted CD4+ and CD8+ cells had a mean of roughly 3.4 ug, with a range of 0.2 to 27.4 ug. Healthy donor samples averaged roughly 9.9 million reads for CD4+ and roughly 12 million for CD8+ cells. The investigation overall reported the following: Between patients and healthy controls, no significant difference in CD8+ Simpson's diversity was found (P=0.060). Around 28 CD8+ CDR3 sequences were found to be shared between patients and controls, but these sequences appeared to be highly expressed in patients and within the immunodominant clones of the patients.

Genomic DNA served as template for TCR beta VDJ combination and CDR3 sequence profiling. TCR repertoire sequencing was run on an Illumina HiSeq 2000. From the authors' description of their analysis: Repertoires were assessed using TRBV/TRBJ rearrangement plots, CDR3 size and DJ length profiles, and Simpson's diversity index. The immunodominant clone was defined as the most abundant DNA sequence in deep sequencing data. CDR3 amino acid sequences were checked for sharing across subjects and were also compared against the VDJdb database and published repertoires. In-frame beta chains were kept once TCRdb had trimmed the public reads at Q25 with fastp and called clones with MiXCR. Rows are unified per CDR3 protein, each entry keeping the most common DNA and genes. The V and J calls, along with clone size, are taken from TCRdb and not from the paper's own processing. This sample gives 40,000 or so distinct CDR3 sequences in total; 75% to 85% of them show up just once. The leading ten clones occupy 20% to 25% of the sample.

The study deep-sequenced TCR repertoires of sorted CD4+ and CD8+ blood T cells from severe aplastic anemia patients and healthy subjects. Ficoll-Paque density gradient centrifugation was used to isolate peripheral blood mononuclear cells. Before DNA was extracted, CD4+ and CD8+ T cells were sorted using either FACS or magnetic beads. CDR1 and CDR2, per the germline V gene (reference sequence), are DFQATT and SNEGSKA. Between the V and J ends, shortened by 1 base and 8 bases respectively, the junction contains 8 bases. From the cysteine up to the phenylalanine, the CDR3 has a length of 11 residues. Just the 33-base CDR3 DNA is kept, in frame starting at base 1.

Material for sequencing was sorted CD4+, CD8+, or CD8+CD57+ T cells (not recorded which) from PBMCs. Rearrangement joined TRBV20-1 to TRBJ1-2; the D gene lacks a confident call. The sequence was obtained from a human donor in good health, serving as a control. The DNA reads TGCAGTGCTAGAGTCTCGACGGGCTACACCTTC. The resulting protein is CSARVSTGYTF.